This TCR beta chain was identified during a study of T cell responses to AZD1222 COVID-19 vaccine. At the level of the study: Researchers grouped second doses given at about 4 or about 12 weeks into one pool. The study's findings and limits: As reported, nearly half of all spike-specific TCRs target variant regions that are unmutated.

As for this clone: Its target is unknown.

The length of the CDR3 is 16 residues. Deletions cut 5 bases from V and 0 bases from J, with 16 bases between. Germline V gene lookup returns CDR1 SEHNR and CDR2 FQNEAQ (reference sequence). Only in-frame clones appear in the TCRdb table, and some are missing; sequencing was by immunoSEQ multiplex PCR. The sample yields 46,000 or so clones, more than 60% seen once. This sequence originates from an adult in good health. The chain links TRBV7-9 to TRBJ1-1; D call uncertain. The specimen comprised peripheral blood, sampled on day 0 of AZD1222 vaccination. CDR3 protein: CASSPSWIHMNTEAFF. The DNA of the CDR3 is TGTGCCAGCAGCCCCTCCTGGATTCATATGAACACTGAAGCTTTCTTT.